The T cell receptor (beta chain) under discussion was sequenced for a study of T cells in Graves' hyperthyroidism and ophthalmopathy. Study-wide context: Specimen type is peripheral blood, collected at initial diagnosis prior to any treatment.

Duration under 3 months, a NOSPECS grade of at least 4, and a Clinical Activity Score of at least 3 characterized the ophthalmopathy patients. Isolation of PBMCs was performed on roughly 9 ml fresh peripheral blood. This clonotype was seen repeatedly, ten times or more. The investigators amplified TCR beta CDR3 regions from RNA transcripts. HTBI primers drove first-round RT-PCR of the TCR CDR3. A single record per CDR3 protein comes from TCRdb applying MiXCR to the multiplex PCR reads. The sample yields about 640,000 distinct CDR3 sequences, less than 25% seen once. CDR1 and CDR2 (germline): SGHTA, FQGNSA. The V segment lost 1 base and the J segment 6 bases; nucleotides outside the gene matches: 7. CDR3 length equals 16 residues.

This chain connects TRBV7-2 to TRBJ2-1; TRBD2 matches 9 bases. Sequenced input: blood. The clonotype originates from a man aged 25-40 years with Graves' ophthalmopathy. The CDR3 loop reads CASSLGPAGGLNEQFF. CDR3 DNA sequence: TGTGCCAGCAGCTTAGGCCCAGCGGGAGGACTCAATGAGCAGTTCTTC.